This T cell receptor beta chain was profiled in a study of cytomegalovirus exposure and HLA in healthy donors. Study results and limitations: It was confirmed in vitro that a few of the CMV-associated chains were specific for CMV antigens. The study labeled more than 150 TCR beta chains cytomegalovirus-associated.

The germline gives CDR1 WNHNN, CDR2 SYGVQD (reference sequence). The CDR3 extends over 15 amino acids. Trimming shortened V by 6 bases and J by 0 bases, and 9 bases separated the two germline ends. As concerns this clone: Its antigen is unidentified.

Here immunoSEQ multiplex PCR was the method, and the copy in TCRdb shows in-frame clones only, minus some. The sample holds 71,000 or so clones, approximately 94% seen once. The chain uses TRBV10-1 and TRBJ1-6; D is undetermined. This TCR was recovered from a young woman in good health and CMV-seronegative. Sequenced sample: PBMCs. The CDR3, as DNA: TGCGCCAGCAGACAGCAGAGCTCCTATAATTCACCCCTCCACTTT. It translates to CASRQQSSYNSPLHF.